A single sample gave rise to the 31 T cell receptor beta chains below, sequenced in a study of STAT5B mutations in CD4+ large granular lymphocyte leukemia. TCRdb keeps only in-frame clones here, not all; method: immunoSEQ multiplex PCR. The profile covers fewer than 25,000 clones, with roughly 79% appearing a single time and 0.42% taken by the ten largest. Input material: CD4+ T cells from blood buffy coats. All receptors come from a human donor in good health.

The CDR3, as DNA: TGTGCCAGCAGCCCGACAGGGGGCGATTATGGCTACACCTTC. Protein product: CASSPTGGDYGYTF. The rearrangement joins TRBV5-4 to TRBJ1-2; TRBD1 matches at 10 bases. The CDR3 loop spans 14 amino acids. Looked up from germline, CDR1 is SGHNT and CDR2 is YYREEE (reference sequence). With 4 bases clipped from V and 5 bases from J, the junction kept 5 bases outside the gene matches.

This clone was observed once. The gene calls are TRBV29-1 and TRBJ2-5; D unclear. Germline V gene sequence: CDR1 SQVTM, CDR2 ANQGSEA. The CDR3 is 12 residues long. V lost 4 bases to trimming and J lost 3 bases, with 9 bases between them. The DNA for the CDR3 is TGCAGCGTTGGGGTAGTGGAAGAGACCCAGTACTTC. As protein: CSVGVVEETQYF.

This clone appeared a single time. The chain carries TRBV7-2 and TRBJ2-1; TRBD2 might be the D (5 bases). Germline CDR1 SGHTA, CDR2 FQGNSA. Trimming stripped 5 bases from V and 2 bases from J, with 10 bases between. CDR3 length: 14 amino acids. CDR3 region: CASSPTGAYNEQFF. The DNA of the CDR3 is TGTGCCAGCAGCCCTACCGGGGCCTACAATGAGCAGTTCTTC.

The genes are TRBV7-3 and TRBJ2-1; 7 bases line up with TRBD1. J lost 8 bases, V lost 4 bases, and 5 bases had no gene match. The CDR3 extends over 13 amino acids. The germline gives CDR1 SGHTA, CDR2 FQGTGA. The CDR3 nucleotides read TGTGCCAGCAGCTCAGACAGGGACCATGAGCAGTTCTTC. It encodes CASSSDRDHEQFF.

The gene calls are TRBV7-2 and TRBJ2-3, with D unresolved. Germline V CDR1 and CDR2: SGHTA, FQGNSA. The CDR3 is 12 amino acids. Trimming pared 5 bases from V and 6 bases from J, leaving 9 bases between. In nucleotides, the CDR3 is TGTGCCAGCAGCCCATCCAAGGATACGCAGTATTTT. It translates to CASSPSKDTQYF.

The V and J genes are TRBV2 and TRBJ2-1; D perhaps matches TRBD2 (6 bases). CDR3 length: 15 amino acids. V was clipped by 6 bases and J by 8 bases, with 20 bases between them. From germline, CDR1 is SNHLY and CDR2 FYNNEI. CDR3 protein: CASSRDGPAGHEQFF. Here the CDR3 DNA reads TGTGCCAGCAGCAGGGACGGACCAGCGGGCCATGAGCAGTTCTTC.

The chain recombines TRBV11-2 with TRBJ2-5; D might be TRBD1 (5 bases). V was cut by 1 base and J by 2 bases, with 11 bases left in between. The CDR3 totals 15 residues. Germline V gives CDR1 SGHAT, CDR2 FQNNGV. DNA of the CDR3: TGTGCCAGCAGCTTAGGCCAGGGCCAGCAAGAGACCCAGTACTTC. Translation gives CASSLGQGQQETQYF.

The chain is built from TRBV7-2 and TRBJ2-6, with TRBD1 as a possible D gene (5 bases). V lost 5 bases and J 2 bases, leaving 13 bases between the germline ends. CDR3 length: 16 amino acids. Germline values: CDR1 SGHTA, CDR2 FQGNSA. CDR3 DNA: TGTGCCAGCAGCCCCCGATCAGGGCCTGGGGCCAACGTCCTGACTTTC. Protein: CASSPRSGPGANVLTF.

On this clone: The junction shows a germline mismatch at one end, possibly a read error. The CDR3 DNA sequence: TGTGCTAGCAGCCCCCAGATCGTTAGCTACAATGAGCAGTTCTTC. Its translation: CASSPQIVSYNEQFF. J is TRBJ2-1 and V is TRBV7-7; D uncertain. The CDR3 has 15 amino acids. Germline V gene data show CDR1 as SSHAT and CDR2 as FNYEAQ (reference sequence).

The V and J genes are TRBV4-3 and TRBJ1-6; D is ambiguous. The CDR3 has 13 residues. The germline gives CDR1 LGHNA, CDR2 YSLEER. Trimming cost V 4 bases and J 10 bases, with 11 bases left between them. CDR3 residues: CASSLGSASPLHF. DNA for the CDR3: TGCGCCAGCAGCCTCGGGAGCGCCTCACCCCTCCACTTT.

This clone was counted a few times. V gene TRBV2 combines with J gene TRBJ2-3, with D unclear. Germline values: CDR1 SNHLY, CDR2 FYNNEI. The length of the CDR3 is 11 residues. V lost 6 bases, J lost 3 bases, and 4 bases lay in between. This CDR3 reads CASRGTDTQYF. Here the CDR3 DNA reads TGTGCCAGCAGGGGGACAGATACGCAGTATTTT.

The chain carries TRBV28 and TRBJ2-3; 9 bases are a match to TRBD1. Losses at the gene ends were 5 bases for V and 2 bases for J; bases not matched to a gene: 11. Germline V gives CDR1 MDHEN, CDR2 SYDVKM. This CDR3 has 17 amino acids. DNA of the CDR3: TGTGCCAGCAGTACTCACGTCCGGGACAGGGTCACAGATACGCAGTATTTT. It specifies CASSTHVRDRVTDTQYF.

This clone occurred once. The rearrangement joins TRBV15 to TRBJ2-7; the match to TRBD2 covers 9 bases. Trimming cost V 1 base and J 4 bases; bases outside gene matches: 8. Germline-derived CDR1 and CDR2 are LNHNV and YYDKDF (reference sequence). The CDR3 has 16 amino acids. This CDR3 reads CATSRVISGSRYEQYF. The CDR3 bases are TGTGCCACCAGCAGAGTGATTAGCGGGAGTAGGTACGAGCAGTACTTC.

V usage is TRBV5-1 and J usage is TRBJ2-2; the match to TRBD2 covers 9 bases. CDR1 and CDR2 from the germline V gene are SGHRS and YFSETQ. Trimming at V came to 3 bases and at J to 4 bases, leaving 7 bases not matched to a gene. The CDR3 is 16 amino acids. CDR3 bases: TGCGCCAGCAGCTGGACGACTAGCGGAAGCACCGGGGAGCTGTTTTTT. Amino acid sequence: CASSWTTSGSTGELFF.

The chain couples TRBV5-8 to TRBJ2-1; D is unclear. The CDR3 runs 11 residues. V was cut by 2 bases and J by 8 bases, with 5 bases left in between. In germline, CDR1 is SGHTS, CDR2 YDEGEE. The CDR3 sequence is CASSFYYEQFF. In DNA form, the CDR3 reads TGTGCCAGCAGCTTTTATTATGAGCAGTTCTTC. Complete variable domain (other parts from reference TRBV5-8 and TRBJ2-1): EAGVTQSPTHLIKTRGQQATLRCSPISGHTSVYWYQQALGLGLQFLLWYDEGEERNRGNFPPRFSGRQFPNYSSELNVNALELEDSALYLCASSFYYEQFFGPGTRLTVL.

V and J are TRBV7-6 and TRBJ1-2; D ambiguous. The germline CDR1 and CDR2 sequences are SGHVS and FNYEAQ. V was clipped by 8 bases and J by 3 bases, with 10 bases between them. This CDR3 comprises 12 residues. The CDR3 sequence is CASGETYYGYTF. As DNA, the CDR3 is TGTGCCAGCGGGGAAACCTACTATGGCTACACCTTC.

The CDR3 DNA sequence: TGTGCCAGCAGTGAGAAGGTAGCGGGAGGCGCGAACACCGGGGAGCTGTTTTTT. Its protein product is CASSEKVAGGANTGELFF. This chain joins TRBV6-1 and TRBJ2-2, with TRBD2 matching 10 bases. This CDR3 is built from 18 residues. Germline CDR1 MNHNS, CDR2 SASEGT. V trimming: 3 bases; J trimming: 0 bases; junction bases outside the gene matches: 7.

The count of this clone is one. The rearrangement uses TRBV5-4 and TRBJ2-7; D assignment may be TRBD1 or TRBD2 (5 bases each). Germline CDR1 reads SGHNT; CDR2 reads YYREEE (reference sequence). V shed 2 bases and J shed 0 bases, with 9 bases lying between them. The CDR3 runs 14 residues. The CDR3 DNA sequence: TGTGCCAGCAGCTTAGCAGGGAGCTCCTACGAGCAGTACTTC. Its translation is CASSLAGSSYEQYF.

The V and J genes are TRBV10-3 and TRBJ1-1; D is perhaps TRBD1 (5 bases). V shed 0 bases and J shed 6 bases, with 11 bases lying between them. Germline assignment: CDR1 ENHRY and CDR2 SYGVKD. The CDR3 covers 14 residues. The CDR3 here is CAISESGGGAEAFF. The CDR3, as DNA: TGTGCCATCAGTGAGTCAGGTGGGGGGGCTGAAGCTTTCTTT.

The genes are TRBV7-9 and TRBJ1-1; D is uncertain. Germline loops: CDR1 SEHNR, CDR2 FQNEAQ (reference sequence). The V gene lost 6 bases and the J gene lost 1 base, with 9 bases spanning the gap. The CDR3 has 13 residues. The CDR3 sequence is CASSRHQNTEAFF. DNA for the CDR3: TGTGCCAGCAGTAGACACCAGAACACTGAAGCTTTCTTT. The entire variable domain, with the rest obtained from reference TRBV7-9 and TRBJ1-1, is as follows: DTGVSQNPRHKITKRGQNVTFRCDPISEHNRLYWYRQTLGQGPEFLTYFQNEAQLEKSRLLSDRFSAERPKGSFSTLEIQRTEQGDSAMYLCASSRHQNTEAFFGQGTRLTVV.

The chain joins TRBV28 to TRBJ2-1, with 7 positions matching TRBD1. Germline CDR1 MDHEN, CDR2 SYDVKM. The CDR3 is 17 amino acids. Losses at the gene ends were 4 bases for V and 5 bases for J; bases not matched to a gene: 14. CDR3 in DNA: TGTGCCAGCAGTTCACTCTACAGGGGAAGATCTAACAATGAGCAGTTCTTC. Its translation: CASSSLYRGRSNNEQFF.

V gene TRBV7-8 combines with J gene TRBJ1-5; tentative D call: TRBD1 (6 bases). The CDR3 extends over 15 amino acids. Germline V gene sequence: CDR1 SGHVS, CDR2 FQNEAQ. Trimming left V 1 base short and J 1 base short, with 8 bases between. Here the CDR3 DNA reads TGTGCCAGCAGCTTAGAACAGGGAAGCAATCAGCCCCAGCATTTT. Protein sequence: CASSLEQGSNQPQHF.

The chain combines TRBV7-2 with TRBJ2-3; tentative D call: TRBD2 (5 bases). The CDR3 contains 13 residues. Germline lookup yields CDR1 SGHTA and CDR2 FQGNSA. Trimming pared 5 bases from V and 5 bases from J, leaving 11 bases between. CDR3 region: CASSALGGDTQYF. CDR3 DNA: TGTGCCAGCAGCGCCCTAGGAGGAGATACGCAGTATTTT.

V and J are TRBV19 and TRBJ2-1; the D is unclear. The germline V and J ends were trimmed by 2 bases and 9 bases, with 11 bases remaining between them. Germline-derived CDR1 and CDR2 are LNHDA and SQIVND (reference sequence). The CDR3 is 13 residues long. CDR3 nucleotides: TGTGCCAGTAGTATATCGATAGATGGTGAGCAGTTCTTC. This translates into CASSISIDGEQFF.

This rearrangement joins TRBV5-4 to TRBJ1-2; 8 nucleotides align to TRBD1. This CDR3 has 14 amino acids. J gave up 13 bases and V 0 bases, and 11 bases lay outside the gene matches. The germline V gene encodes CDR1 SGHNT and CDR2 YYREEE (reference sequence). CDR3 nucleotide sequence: TGTGCCAGCAGCTTGGCCAATTGGGCAGGGGGCCTCACCTTC. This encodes CASSLANWAGGLTF. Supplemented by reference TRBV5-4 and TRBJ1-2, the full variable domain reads ETGVTQSPTHLIKTRGQQVTLRCSSQSGHNTVSWYQQALGQGPQFIFQYYREEENGRGNFPPRFSGLQFPNYSSELNVNALELDDSALYLCASSLANWAGGLTFGSGTRLTVV.

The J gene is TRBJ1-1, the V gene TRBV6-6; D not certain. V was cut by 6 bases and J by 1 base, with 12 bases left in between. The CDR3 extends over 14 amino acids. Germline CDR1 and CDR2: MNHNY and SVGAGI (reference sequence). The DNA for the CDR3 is TGTGCCAGCAGGTTCAAGGGTTGGAACACTGAAGCTTTCTTT. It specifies CASRFKGWNTEAFF.

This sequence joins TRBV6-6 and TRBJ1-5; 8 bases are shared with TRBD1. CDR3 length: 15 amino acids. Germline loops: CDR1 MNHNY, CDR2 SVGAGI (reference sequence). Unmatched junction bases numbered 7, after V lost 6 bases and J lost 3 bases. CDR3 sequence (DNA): TGTGCCAGCAGGGGGACAGGAGCCTTCAATCAGCCCCAGCATTTT. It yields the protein CASRGTGAFNQPQHF.

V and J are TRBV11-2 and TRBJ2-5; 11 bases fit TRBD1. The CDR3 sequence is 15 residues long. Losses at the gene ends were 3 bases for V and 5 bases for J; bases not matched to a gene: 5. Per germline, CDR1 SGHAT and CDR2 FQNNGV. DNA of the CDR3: TGTGCCAGCAGCTTCGGGACAGGGGGGTATGAGACCCAGTACTTC. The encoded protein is CASSFGTGGYETQYF.

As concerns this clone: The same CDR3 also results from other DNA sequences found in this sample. DNA for the CDR3: TGTGCCAGCAGCCGGACAGGGGCCAACCTATACAATGAGCAGTTCTTC. Amino acid sequence: CASSRTGANLYNEQFF. The gene calls are TRBV5-6 and TRBJ2-1; TRBD1 matches 9 bases. Trimming at V came to 4 bases and at J to 4 bases, leaving 9 bases not matched to a gene. CDR3 length: 16 amino acids. The germline V gene encodes CDR1 SGHDT and CDR2 YYEEEE.

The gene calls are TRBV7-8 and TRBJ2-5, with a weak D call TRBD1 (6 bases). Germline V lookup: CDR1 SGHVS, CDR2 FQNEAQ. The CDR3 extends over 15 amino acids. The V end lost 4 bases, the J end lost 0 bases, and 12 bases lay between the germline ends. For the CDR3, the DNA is TGTGCCAGCAGCTCCACCGGGACAAACCAAGAGACCCAGTACTTC. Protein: CASSSTGTNQETQYF.

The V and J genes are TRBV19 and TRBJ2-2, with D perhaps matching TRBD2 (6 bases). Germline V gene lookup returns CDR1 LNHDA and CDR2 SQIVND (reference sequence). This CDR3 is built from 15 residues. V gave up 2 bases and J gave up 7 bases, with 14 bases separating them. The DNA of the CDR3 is TGTGCCAGTAGTATAAGATGGGACTCCGACGGGGAGCTGTTTTTT. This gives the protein CASSIRWDSDGELFF. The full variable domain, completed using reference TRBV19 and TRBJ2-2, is DGGITQSPKYLFRKEGQNVTLSCEQNLNHDAMYWYRQDPGQGLRLIYYSQIVNDFQKGDIAEGYSVSREKKESFPLTVTSAQKNPTAFYLCASSIRWDSDGELFFGEGSRLTVL.